The next 20 T cell receptor beta chains were all read from a single sample in a study of metastatic and nonmetastatic thyroid tumors. With MiXCR, TCRdb reprocessed the PCR reads. The sample lists 50,000 to 65,000 clones; about 15% were seen once. Patients were all untreated before their thyroid surgery. Sequenced: blood. The receptors derive from a female donor with papillary thyroid cancer or a benign thyroid nodule (not recorded which). Some clones in this sample may be carry-over from other donors' samples.

This clone was recorded at least ten times. The chain couples TRBV18 to TRBJ2-7; D remains unclear. CDR1 and CDR2 from the germline V gene are KGHSH and LQKENI. The length of the CDR3 is 13 residues. V shed 0 bases and J shed 2 bases, with 5 bases lying between them. DNA for the CDR3: TGTGCCAGCTCACCACCAGGGACCTACGAGCAGTACTTC. It is translated as CASSPPGTYEQYF.

The chain recombines TRBV11-2 with TRBJ2-5; TRBD2 might be the D (5 bases). Germline CDR1 is SGHAT and CDR2 is FQNNGV. This CDR3 is built from 12 residues. Trimming pared 5 bases from V and 8 bases from J, leaving 12 bases between. The CDR3 region has the DNA TGTGCCAGCAGCCTTGGTCGGGATACCCAGTACTTC. Translated, it gives CASSLGRDTQYF.

This sequence joins TRBV11-2 and TRBJ2-1; 10 bases agree with TRBD2. CDR3 length equals 16 residues. The V and J ends lost 7 bases and 1 base, in that order; junction bases with no gene match: 7. CDR1 and CDR2 (germline): SGHAT, FQNNGV. In DNA form, the CDR3 reads TGTGCCAGCAAGCGGGAGGGCCCCCCTTCCTACAATGAGCAGTTCTTC. It is translated as CASKREGPPSYNEQFF.

Many counts were recorded for this clone. The chain carries TRBV20-1 and TRBJ2-1; 8 bases line up with TRBD1. Germline loops: CDR1 DFQATT, CDR2 SNEGSKA (reference sequence). The V and J ends lost 6 bases and 5 bases, in that order; junction bases with no gene match: 12. The CDR3 sequence is 15 residues long. CDR3 sequence reads: CSAVPTGGTHNEQFF. CDR3 sequence (DNA): TGCAGTGCCGTCCCAACAGGGGGGACCCACAATGAGCAGTTCTTC.

This clone was observed a handful of times. An end of the junction differs from the germline gene, which may be a read error. The V and J genes are TRBV6-1 and TRBJ1-5, with D uncertain. Germline V CDR1 and CDR2: MNHNS, SASEGT. The CDR3 totals 13 residues. CDR3 coding DNA: TGTGCCAGTAGTGCTGTGAGCAATCATCCCCAGCATTTT. Translating gives CASSAVSNHPQHF.

This clone showed up many times. V and J are TRBV12-3 or TRBV12-4 and TRBJ1-1, with D maybe TRBD1 (6 bases). The CDR3 is made up of 14 amino acids. Between the trimmed V and J ends, which lost 6 bases and 1 base, there was a span of 12 bases. The CDR3 here is CASSKTDRNTEAFF. In nucleotides, the CDR3 is TGTGCCAGCAGCAAAACGGACAGGAACACTGAAGCTTTCTTT.

The rearrangement joins TRBV11-2 to TRBJ2-3; D call uncertain. The CDR3 consists of 15 residues. Between the trimmed V and J ends, which lost 5 bases and 2 bases, there was a span of 14 bases. The V gene's germline CDR1 is SGHAT and CDR2 FQNNGV. CDR3 coding DNA: TGTGCCAGCAGCGCCCCTAGAACCACCACAGATACGCAGTATTTT. Protein product: CASSAPRTTTDTQYF.

About this clone itself: The junction departs from germline at one end; a sequencing error may be responsible. The rearrangement uses TRBV7-9 and TRBJ1-4; TRBD1 is a possible D gene (5 bases). The CDR3 length is 13 residues. Germline loops: CDR1 SEHNR, CDR2 FQNEAQ (reference sequence). Written as DNA, the CDR3 is TGTGCCAGCAGCCTCGGGACGGATGAAGAACTGTTTTTT. It is translated as CASSLGTDEELFF.

This clone was observed many times. The chain employs TRBV6-1 and TRBJ2-7; no clear D. Germline CDR1 is MNHNS and CDR2 is SASEGT. The CDR3 spans 15 residues. V was clipped by 8 bases and J by 1 base, with 18 bases between them. CDR3 bases: TGTGCCAGCCGTAGTTTGGACCACCGTTCCTACGAGCAGTACTTC. It codes for CASRSLDHRSYEQYF.

V is TRBV5-1 and J is TRBJ2-7; no reliable D call. Between the trimmed V and J ends, which lost 0 bases and 3 bases, there was a span of 16 bases. The CDR3 runs 16 residues. Germline V gives CDR1 SGHRS, CDR2 YFSETQ. Written as DNA, the CDR3 is TGCGCCAGCAGCTTGGGACTGACAATGGGGTTCTACGAGCAGTACTTC. Translation gives CASSLGLTMGFYEQYF.

This clone was counted a few times. V usage is TRBV28 and J usage is TRBJ2-7; 8 bases are a match to TRBD1. V shed 5 bases, J shed 5 bases, and the junction held 14 bases outside the gene matches. Germline V CDR1 and CDR2: MDHEN, SYDVKM. CDR3 length: 16 amino acids. CDR3 DNA sequence: TGTGCCAGCAGTAGCCGCAGGGGGCGCGGGTCCCACGAGCAGTACTTC. Translation: CASSSRRGRGSHEQYF.

This clone was observed many times. The genes are TRBV20-1 and TRBJ1-4, with a weak D call TRBD1 (6 bases). Germline loops: CDR1 DFQATT, CDR2 SNEGSKA (reference sequence). This CDR3 has 14 residues. With 3 bases removed from V and 7 bases from J, the gap between germline ends came to 15 bases. The CDR3 loop is CSASPGGLSEKLFF. For the CDR3, the DNA is TGCAGTGCTAGTCCCGGGGGCCTTAGTGAAAAACTGTTTTTT.

This clone was recorded at least ten times. Other DNA variants within this sample encode the same CDR3. This chain links TRBV5-4 with TRBJ2-7; possible D gene TRBD1, 5 bases. CDR3 length equals 13 residues. V was pared by 5 bases and J by 3 bases, with 12 bases between. Looked up from germline, CDR1 is SGHNT and CDR2 is YYREEE (reference sequence). CDR3 sequence (DNA): TGTGCCAGCAGTCCCAGGGTGGGCTACGAGCAGTACTTC. Its translation is CASSPRVGYEQYF.

Of note for this clone: A much bigger clone sits one base away, suggesting this may be a read error. Other DNA sequences in the sample encode the same CDR3. The rearrangement links TRBV29-1 to TRBJ1-2; 9 positions agree with TRBD1. Germline CDR1 SQVTM, CDR2 ANQGSEA. The CDR3 sequence is 15 residues long. CDR3 amino acids: CSPVGQGKALYGYTF. As DNA, the CDR3 is TGTAGCCCTGTGGGACAGGGAAAAGCTCTCTATGGCTACACCTTC.

The J gene is TRBJ2-5, the V gene TRBV18; D possibly matches TRBD1 or TRBD2 (5 bases each). The CDR3 is 14 residues long. CDR1 KGHSH and CDR2 LQKENI come from the germline V gene. V was shortened by 4 bases and J by 6 bases, with 15 bases between the two germline ends. The CDR3 reads CASSLSGQQQTQYF. CDR3 nucleotides: TGTGCCAGCTCACTCTCGGGGCAGCAACAGACCCAGTACTTC.

This clone appeared a few times. V is TRBV10-2 and J is TRBJ2-7; D uncertain. The ends were cut back, 2 bases at V and 2 bases at J, with 7 bases in the middle. Per the germline V gene, CDR1 is WSHSY and CDR2 is SAAADI. This CDR3 region has 13 residues. CDR3 protein: CASSEGVTYEQYF. In DNA form, the CDR3 reads TGCGCCAGCAGTGAGGGGGTTACCTACGAGCAGTACTTC.

With regard to this clone: Being one base from a much bigger clone, this may be a read error. The sample has other DNA sequences that encode this CDR3 too. This sequence joins TRBV20-1 and TRBJ2-5; possible D gene TRBD1, 5 bases. Trimming removed 5 bases at V and 3 bases at J, with 10 bases between. CDR1 and CDR2 (germline): DFQATT, SNEGSKA (reference sequence). The CDR3 covers 12 residues. Here the CDR3 reads CSAPTAKETQYF. The CDR3 nucleotides read TGCAGTGCTCCGACAGCGAAAGAGACCCAGTACTTC.

The genes are TRBV9 and TRBJ2-1; D is undetermined. Germline values: CDR1 SGDLS, CDR2 YYNGEE. Trimming removed 0 bases at V and 9 bases at J, with 10 bases between. The CDR3 contains 13 residues. CDR3 sequence reads: CASSVEAISEQFF. In DNA form, the CDR3 reads TGTGCCAGCAGCGTAGAGGCGATAAGTGAGCAGTTCTTC.

This clone was counted at least ten times. V and J are TRBV3-1 and TRBJ2-7; TRBD2 agrees at 13 bases. The CDR3 totals 14 residues. Looked up from germline, CDR1 is LGHDT and CDR2 is YNNKEL (reference sequence). Losses at the gene ends were 3 bases for V and 5 bases for J; bases not matched to a gene: 1. The CDR3 sequence is CASSQGLAGNEQYF. As DNA, the CDR3 is TGTGCCAGCAGCCAGGGACTAGCGGGAAACGAGCAGTACTTC.

This clone has at least ten counts. This chain joins TRBV5-1 and TRBJ1-5; 8 nucleotides line up with TRBD1. There are 15 residues in the CDR3. J was trimmed by 0 bases and V by 4 bases; bases with no gene match: 3. From germline, CDR1 is SGHRS and CDR2 YFSETQ. The CDR3 bases are TGCGCCAGCAGCCCGACAGGGGATAGCAATCAGCCCCAGCATTTT. Amino acids: CASSPTGDSNQPQHF. Full variable domain (remainder filled in from reference TRBV5-1 and TRBJ1-5): KAGVTQTPRYLIKTRGQQVTLSCSPISGHRSVSWYQQTPGQGLQFLFEYFSETQRNKGNFPGRFSGRQFSNSRSEMNVSTLELGDSALYLCASSPTGDSNQPQHFGDGTRLSIL.